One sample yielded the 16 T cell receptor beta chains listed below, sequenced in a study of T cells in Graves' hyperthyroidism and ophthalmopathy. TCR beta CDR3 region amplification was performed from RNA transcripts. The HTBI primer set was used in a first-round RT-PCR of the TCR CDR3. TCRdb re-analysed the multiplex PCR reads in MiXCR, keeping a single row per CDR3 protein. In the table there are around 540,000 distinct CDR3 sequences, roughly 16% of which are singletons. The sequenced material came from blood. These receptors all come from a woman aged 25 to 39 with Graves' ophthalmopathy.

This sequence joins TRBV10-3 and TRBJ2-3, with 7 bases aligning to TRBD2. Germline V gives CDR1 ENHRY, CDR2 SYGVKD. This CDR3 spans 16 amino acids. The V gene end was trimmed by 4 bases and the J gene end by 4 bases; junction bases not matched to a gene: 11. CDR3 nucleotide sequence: TGTGCCATCAGTGCATCGGCGGGAGTAGGCGCAGATACGCAGTATTTT. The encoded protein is CAISASAGVGADTQYF.

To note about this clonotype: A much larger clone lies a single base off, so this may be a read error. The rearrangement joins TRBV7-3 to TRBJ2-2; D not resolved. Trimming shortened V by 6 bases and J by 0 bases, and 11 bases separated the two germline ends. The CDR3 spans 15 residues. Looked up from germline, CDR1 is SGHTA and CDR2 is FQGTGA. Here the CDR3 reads CASSPSATNTGELFF. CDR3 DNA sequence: TGTGCCAGCAGTCCCTCGGCCACGAACACCGGGGAGCTGTTTTTT. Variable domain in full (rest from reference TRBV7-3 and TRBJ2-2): GAGVSQTPSNKVTEKGKYVELRCDPISGHTALYWYRQSLGQGPEFLIYFQGTGAADDSGLPNDRFFAVRPEGSVSTLKIQRTERGDSAVYLCASSPSATNTGELFFGEGSRLTVL.

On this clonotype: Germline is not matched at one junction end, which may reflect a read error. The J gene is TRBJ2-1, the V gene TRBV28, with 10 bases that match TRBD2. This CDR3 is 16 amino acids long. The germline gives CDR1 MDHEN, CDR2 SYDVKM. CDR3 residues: CASVPGTSASYDEQFF. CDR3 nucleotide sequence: TGTGCCAGCGTACCCGGGACTAGCGCTTCCTACGATGAGCAGTTCTTC.

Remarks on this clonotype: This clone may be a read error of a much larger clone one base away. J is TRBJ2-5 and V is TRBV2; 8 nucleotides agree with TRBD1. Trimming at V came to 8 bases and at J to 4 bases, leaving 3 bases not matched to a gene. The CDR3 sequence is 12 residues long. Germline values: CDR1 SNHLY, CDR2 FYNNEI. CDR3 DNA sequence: TGTGCCAGCTTTACAGGGGGAGAGACCCAGTACTTC. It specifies CASFTGGETQYF.

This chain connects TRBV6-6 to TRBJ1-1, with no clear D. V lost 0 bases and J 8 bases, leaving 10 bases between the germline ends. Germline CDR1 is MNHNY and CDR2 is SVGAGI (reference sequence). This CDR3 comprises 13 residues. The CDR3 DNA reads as TGTGCCAGCAGTTACTCGATGGGTCTGGAAGCTTTCTTT. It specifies CASSYSMGLEAFF.

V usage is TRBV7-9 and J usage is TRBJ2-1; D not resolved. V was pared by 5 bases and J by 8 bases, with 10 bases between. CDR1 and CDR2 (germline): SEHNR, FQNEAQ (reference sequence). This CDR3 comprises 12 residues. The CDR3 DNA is TGTGCCAGCAGCGCGAACTGGGATGAGCAGTTCTTC. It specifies CASSANWDEQFF.

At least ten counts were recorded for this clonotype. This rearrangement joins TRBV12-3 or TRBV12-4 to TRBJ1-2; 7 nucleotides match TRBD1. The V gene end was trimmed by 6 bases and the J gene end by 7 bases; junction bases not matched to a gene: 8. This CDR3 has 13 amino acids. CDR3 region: CASRPPWDSGYTF. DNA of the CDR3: TGTGCCAGCAGACCCCCCTGGGACAGTGGCTACACCTTC.

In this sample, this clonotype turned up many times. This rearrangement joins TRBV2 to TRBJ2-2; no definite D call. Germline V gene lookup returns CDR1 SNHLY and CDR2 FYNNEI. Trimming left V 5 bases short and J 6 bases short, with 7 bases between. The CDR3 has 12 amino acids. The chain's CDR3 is CASSRVAGELFF. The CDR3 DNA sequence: TGTGCCAGCAGTAGGGTAGCCGGGGAGCTGTTTTTT.

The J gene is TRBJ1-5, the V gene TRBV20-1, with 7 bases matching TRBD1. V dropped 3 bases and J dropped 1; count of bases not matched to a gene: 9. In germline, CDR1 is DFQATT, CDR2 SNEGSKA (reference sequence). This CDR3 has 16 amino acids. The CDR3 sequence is CSASDPQGSSNQPQHF. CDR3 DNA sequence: TGCAGTGCTAGTGACCCACAGGGGTCAAGCAATCAGCCCCAGCATTTT.

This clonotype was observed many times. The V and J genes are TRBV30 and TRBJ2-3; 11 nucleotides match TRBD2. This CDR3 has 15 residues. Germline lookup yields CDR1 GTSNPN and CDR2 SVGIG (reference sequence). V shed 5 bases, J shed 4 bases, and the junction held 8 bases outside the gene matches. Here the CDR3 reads CAWGGLAGGADTQYF. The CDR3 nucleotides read TGTGCCTGGGGGGGCCTAGCGGGAGGAGCAGATACGCAGTATTTT.

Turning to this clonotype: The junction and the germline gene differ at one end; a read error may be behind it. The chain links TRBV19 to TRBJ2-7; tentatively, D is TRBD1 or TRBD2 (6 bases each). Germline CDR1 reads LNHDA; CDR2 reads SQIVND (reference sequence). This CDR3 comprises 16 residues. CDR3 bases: TGTTCCAGTAGTACCTCGGACTCAAGGGGGGTCGGCGAGCAGTACTTC. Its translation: CSSSTSDSRGVGEQYF.

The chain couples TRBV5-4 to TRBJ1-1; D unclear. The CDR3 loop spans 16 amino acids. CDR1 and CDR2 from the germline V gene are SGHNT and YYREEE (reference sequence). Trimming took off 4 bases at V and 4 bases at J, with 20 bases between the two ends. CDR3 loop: CASSVSLIVSGTEAFF. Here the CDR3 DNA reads TGTGCCAGCAGCGTGAGCCTAATCGTCAGTGGCACTGAAGCTTTCTTT.

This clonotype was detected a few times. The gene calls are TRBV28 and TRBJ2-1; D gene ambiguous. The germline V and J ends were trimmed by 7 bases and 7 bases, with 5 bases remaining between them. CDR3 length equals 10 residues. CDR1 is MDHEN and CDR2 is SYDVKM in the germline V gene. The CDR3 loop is CASTPNEQFF. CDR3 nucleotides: TGTGCCAGCACGCCTAATGAGCAGTTCTTC.

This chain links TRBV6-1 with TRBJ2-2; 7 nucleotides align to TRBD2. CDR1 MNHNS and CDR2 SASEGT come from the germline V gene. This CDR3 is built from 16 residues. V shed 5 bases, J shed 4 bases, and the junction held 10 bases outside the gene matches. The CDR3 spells CASSTGSGLLTGELFF. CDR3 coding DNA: TGTGCCAGCAGTACCGGTTCGGGACTACTCACCGGGGAGCTGTTTTTT.

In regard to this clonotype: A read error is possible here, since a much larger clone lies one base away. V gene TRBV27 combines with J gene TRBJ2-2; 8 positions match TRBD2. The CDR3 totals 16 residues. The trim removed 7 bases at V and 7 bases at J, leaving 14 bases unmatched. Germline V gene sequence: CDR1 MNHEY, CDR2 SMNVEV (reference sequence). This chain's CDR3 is CASTAYSGTSSGELFF. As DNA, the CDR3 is TGTGCCAGCACTGCATATAGCGGGACTTCAAGCGGGGAGCTGTTTTTT.

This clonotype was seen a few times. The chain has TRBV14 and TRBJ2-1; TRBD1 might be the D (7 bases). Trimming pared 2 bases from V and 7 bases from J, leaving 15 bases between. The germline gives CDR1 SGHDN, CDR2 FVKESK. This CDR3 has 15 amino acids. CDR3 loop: CASSQQLQGRNEQFF. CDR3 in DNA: TGTGCCAGCAGCCAACAATTACAGGGGAGGAATGAGCAGTTCTTC. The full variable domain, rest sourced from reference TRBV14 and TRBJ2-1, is EAGVTQFPSHSVIEKGQTVTLRCDPISGHDNLYWYRRVMGKEIKFLLHFVKESKQDESGMPNNRFLAERTGGTYSTLKVQPAELEDSGVYFCASSQQLQGRNEQFFGPGTRLTVL.